These 4 T cell receptor beta chains were sequenced from one sample in a study of PD-1 blockade in classical Hodgkin lymphoma. All patients experienced relapse after autologous stem cell transplantation, and brentuximab vedotin exposure was variable. Clones were sequenced by immunoSEQ multiplex PCR, and TCRdb holds only the in-frame ones, with some missing. The table includes tens of thousands of clones, around 91% detected once. The sequencing used peripheral blood mononuclear cells (PBMCs), collected at baseline. These receptors were collected from a human donor with classical Hodgkin lymphoma.

This CDR3 reads CAWTRGGNEQYF. The CDR3 DNA sequence: TGTGCCTGGACAAGGGGGGGGAACGAGCAGTACTTC. The rearrangement links TRBV30 to TRBJ2-7, with D tentatively TRBD2 (7 bases). The CDR3 spans 12 residues. Per the germline V gene, CDR1 is GTSNPN and CDR2 is SVGIG (reference sequence). V lost 4 bases, J lost 5 bases, and 12 bases lay in between.

V gene TRBV6-5 combines with J gene TRBJ2-1; D unclear. Germline V lookup: CDR1 MNHEY, CDR2 SVGAGI. Trimming stripped 0 bases from V and 5 bases from J, with 5 bases between. The CDR3 totals 13 residues. In DNA, the CDR3 is TGTGCCAGCAGTTACTCGTGGGACAATGAGCAGTTCTTC. It codes for CASSYSWDNEQFF.

V and J are TRBV20-1 and TRBJ2-5, with a tentative D call TRBD1 (5 bases). The V and J ends lost 3 bases and 5 bases respectively, with 7 bases between them. Germline V gene lookup returns CDR1 DFQATT and CDR2 SNEGSKA (reference sequence). This CDR3 spans 11 amino acids. The CDR3 sequence is CSARKGETQYF. CDR3 coding DNA: TGCAGTGCTAGGAAGGGGGAGACCCAGTACTTC.

The V gene is TRBV27, the J gene TRBJ1-2, with 12 bases identical to TRBD1. V lost 6 bases, J lost 5 bases, and 7 bases stayed unmatched. Germline V lookup: CDR1 MNHEY, CDR2 SMNVEV (reference sequence). The CDR3 sequence is 15 residues long. The CDR3 protein is CASSARDRGPYGYTF. The DNA for the CDR3 is TGTGCCAGCAGCGCGCGGGACAGGGGGCCTTATGGCTACACCTTC.